The source of this TCR beta chain is a study of T cell responses to AZD1222 COVID-19 vaccine. This clone has just a few counts. Sequenced by immunoSEQ multiplex PCR; TCRdb stores in-frame clones only, minus some. The sample lists about 130,000 clones, 92% seen once, with approximately 2% in the top ten. This TCR derives from an adult in good health. The source was peripheral blood, collected on day 0 of AZD1222 vaccination.

DNA for the CDR3: TGTGCCAGCAGCCACCCGCCAGGGACAGGGGCTAACTATGGCTACACCTTC. It is translated as CASSHPPGTGANYGYTF. The chain combines TRBV7-2 with TRBJ1-2; 10 nucleotides agree with TRBD1. The germline V gene encodes CDR1 SGHTA and CDR2 FQGNSA. V was pared by 5 bases and J by 0 bases, with 9 bases of the junction left unmatched. CDR3 size: 17 residues. Variable domain in full (rest from reference TRBV7-2 and TRBJ1-2): GAGVSQSPSNKVTEKGKDVELRCDPISGHTALYWYRQSLGQGLEFLIYFQGNSAPDKSGLPSDRFSAERTGGSVSTLTIQRTQQEDSAVYLCASSHPPGTGANYGYTFGSGTRLTVV.